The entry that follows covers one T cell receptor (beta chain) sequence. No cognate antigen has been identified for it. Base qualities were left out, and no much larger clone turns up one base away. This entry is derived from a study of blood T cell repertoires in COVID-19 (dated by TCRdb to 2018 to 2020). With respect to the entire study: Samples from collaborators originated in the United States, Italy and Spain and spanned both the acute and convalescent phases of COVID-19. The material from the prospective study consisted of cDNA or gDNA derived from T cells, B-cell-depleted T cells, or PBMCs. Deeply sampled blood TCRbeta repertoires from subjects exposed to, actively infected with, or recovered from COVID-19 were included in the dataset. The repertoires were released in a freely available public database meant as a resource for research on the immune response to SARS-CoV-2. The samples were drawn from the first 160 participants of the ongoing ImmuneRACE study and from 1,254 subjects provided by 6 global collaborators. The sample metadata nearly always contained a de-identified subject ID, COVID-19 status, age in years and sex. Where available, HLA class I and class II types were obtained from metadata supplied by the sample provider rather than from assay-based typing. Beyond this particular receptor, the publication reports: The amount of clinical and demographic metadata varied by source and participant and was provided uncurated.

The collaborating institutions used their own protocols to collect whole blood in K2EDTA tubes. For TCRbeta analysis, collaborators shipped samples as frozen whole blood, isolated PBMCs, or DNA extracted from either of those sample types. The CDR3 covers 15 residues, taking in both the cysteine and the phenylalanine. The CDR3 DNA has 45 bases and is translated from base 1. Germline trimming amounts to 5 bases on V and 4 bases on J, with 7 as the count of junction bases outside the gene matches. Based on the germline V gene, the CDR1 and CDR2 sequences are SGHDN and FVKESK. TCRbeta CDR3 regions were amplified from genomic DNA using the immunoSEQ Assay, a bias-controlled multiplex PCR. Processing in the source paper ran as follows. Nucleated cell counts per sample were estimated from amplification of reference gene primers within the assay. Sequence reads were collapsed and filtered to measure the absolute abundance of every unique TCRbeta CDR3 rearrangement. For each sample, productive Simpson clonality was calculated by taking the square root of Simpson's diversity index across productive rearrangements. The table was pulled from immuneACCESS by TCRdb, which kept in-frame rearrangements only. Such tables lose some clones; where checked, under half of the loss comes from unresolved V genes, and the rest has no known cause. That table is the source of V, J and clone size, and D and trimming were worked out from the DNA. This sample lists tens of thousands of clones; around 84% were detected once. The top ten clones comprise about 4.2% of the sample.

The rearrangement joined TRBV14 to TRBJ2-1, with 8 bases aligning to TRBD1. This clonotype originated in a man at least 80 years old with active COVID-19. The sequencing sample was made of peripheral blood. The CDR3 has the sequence CASSERTGTYNEQFF. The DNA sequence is TGTGCCAGCAGCGAACGGACAGGGACTTACAATGAGCAGTTCTTC.